These 23 T cell receptor beta chains originate from one sample sequenced in a study of CD8 T cells in ankylosing spondylitis. TCRdb reanalysed the 5' RACE reads using MiXCR and keeps one entry per CDR3 protein. The sample carries 200,000 to 300,000 distinct CDR3 sequences, approximately 24% recorded once. The sample taken for sequencing was blood, either unsorted or a sorted T cell fraction (not recorded which). The receptors here all came from a male donor with ankylosing spondylitis or in good health (not recorded which).

The J gene is TRBJ2-2, the V gene TRBV30; D may correspond to TRBD1 or TRBD2 (5 bases each). CDR3 size: 16 residues. Germline loops: CDR1 GTSNPN, CDR2 SVGIG (reference sequence). The V gene lost 0 bases and the J gene lost 4 bases, with 15 bases spanning the gap. In nucleotides, the CDR3 is TGTGCCTGGAGTGTTGTTTGGGGGTACAGCACCGGGGAGCTGTTTTTT. Protein product: CAWSVVWGYSTGELFF.

This clonotype showed up many times. The chain recombines TRBV13 with TRBJ2-3, with D possibly matching TRBD1 (6 bases). V was pared by 5 bases and J by 7 bases, with 13 bases between. The CDR3 extends over 13 amino acids. Per the germline V gene, CDR1 is PRHDT and CDR2 is FYEKMQ (reference sequence). The DNA of the CDR3 is TGTGCCAGCAGCCAACAGGGTCTTAATACGCAGTATTTT. It translates to CASSQQGLNTQYF.

CDR3 nucleotides: TGCAGTGCCATGGGTGGGGGGGCGGTCGAGCAGTACTTC. Its translation: CSAMGGGAVEQYF. The chain recombines TRBV20-1 with TRBJ2-7; D possibly corresponds to TRBD2 (7 bases). Trimming took off 6 bases at V and 6 bases at J, with 18 bases between the two ends. The V gene's germline CDR1 is DFQATT and CDR2 SNEGSKA (reference sequence). CDR3 length: 13 amino acids.

This clonotype occurred a few times. The chain links TRBV12-3 or TRBV12-4 to TRBJ2-7, with D perhaps matching TRBD1 (5 bases). The CDR3 spans 15 residues. Trimming pared 6 bases from V and 2 bases from J, leaving 17 bases between. DNA for the CDR3: TGTGCCAGCAGACCTCAGGGATTTGGAGCCTACGAGCAGTACTTC. Amino acids: CASRPQGFGAYEQYF.

This clonotype was counted between two and nine times. The rearrangement joins TRBV30 to TRBJ2-4; D is perhaps TRBD1 (6 bases). Germline V gives CDR1 GTSNPN, CDR2 SVGIG (reference sequence). CDR3 size: 17 residues. Trimming took 0 bases from V and 2 from J, leaving 17 bases between them. The CDR3 loop is CAWSVQVKTGPKNIQYF. The DNA for the CDR3 is TGTGCCTGGAGTGTACAGGTGAAGACAGGCCCCAAAAACATTCAGTACTTC.

This clonotype was seen more than once but under ten times. The CDR3 DNA sequence: TGTGCCAGCAGCCAAGTAAAAGAGACCCAGTACTTC. It is translated as CASSQVKETQYF. The chain has TRBV3-1 and TRBJ2-5; D not resolved. V lost 1 base and J lost 3, with 3 bases in between. This CDR3 is built from 12 residues. Germline CDR1 and CDR2: LGHDT and YNNKEL (reference sequence).

This rearrangement joins TRBV6-5 to TRBJ2-5; 9 bases line up with TRBD2. The CDR3 spans 19 residues. V dropped 0 bases and J dropped 5; count of bases not matched to a gene: 16. CDR1 is MNHEY, CDR2 SVGAGI, per germline. The CDR3 DNA is TGTGCCAGCAGTTACTCGAATATGTTAGCGGGGGTCGCTAGGGAGACCCAGTACTTC. Translation gives CASSYSNMLAGVARETQYF.

To note about this clonotype: A much bigger clone sits one base away, suggesting this may be a read error. The V and J genes are TRBV6-1 and TRBJ2-1, with TRBD2 as a possible D gene (6 bases). Trimming shortened V by 6 bases and J by 9 bases, and 18 bases separated the two germline ends. Germline CDR1 reads MNHNS; CDR2 reads SASEGT. CDR3 size: 14 residues. The CDR3 reads CASSAQEGGTEQFF. CDR3 DNA sequence: TGTGCCAGCAGCGCCCAGGAGGGCGGGACTGAGCAGTTCTTC.

The chain uses TRBV5-1 and TRBJ2-2, with D perhaps matching TRBD2 (5 bases). The CDR3 is made up of 13 amino acids. CDR1 is SGHRS, CDR2 YFSETQ, per germline. V dropped 4 bases and J dropped 7 bases, with 11 bases sitting between them. CDR3 protein: CASSPEAFGELFF. The CDR3 region has the DNA TGCGCCAGCAGCCCGGAGGCTTTCGGGGAGCTGTTTTTT.

CDR3 bases: TGTGCCACCAGTGTTTCCAGCGGGGGGGTCACAGATACGCAGTATTTT. The encoded protein is CATSVSSGGVTDTQYF. The V call is TRBV24-1, the J call TRBJ2-3, with TRBD2 matching over 10 bases. Germline V lookup: CDR1 KGHDR, CDR2 SFDVKD. V shed 5 bases, J shed 2 bases, and the junction held 6 bases outside the gene matches. The CDR3 is 16 amino acids.

Many counts were recorded for this clonotype. The rearrangement joins TRBV6-6 to TRBJ1-2; unclear D gene. V gave up 5 bases and J gave up 3 bases, with 10 bases separating them. This CDR3 contains 13 residues. Germline CDR1 reads MNHNY; CDR2 reads SVGAGI (reference sequence). DNA of the CDR3: TGTGCCAGCAGTACCGGGAGGGACTATGGCTACACCTTC. Translation gives CASSTGRDYGYTF.

The chain uses TRBV20-1 and TRBJ2-5; TRBD2 is a possible D gene (6 bases). This CDR3 is 11 amino acids long. V lost 4 bases, J lost 4 bases, and 7 bases lay in between. Germline V gene lookup returns CDR1 DFQATT and CDR2 SNEGSKA (reference sequence). CDR3 DNA: TGCAGTGCTATGGGGGGAGAGACCCAGTACTTC. This sequence encodes CSAMGGETQYF.

This clonotype was counted many times. The CDR3 nucleotides read TGCAGTGCAAGACGTGGGGCTAGCGGGCTGAGGGATACGCAGTATTTT. Protein sequence: CSARRGASGLRDTQYF. This chain joins TRBV20-1 and TRBJ2-3; 8 positions agree with TRBD2. J was trimmed by 6 bases and V by 6 bases; bases with no gene match: 17. Germline loops: CDR1 DFQATT, CDR2 SNEGSKA (reference sequence). The CDR3 is 16 amino acids.

There are many counts of this clonotype. The V gene is TRBV20-1, the J gene TRBJ2-7; 7 bases line up with TRBD1. The CDR3 contains 14 residues. CDR1 and CDR2 (germline): DFQATT, SNEGSKA (reference sequence). The J segment lost 0 bases and the V segment lost 4 bases, leaving 6 bases of the junction unmatched. The CDR3 bases are TGCAGTGCTATAAGACAGGGAAACTCCTACGAGCAGTACTTC. It is translated as CSAIRQGNSYEQYF.

The chain joins TRBV12-3 or TRBV12-4 to TRBJ2-1; the match to TRBD1 covers 7 bases. The V gene end was trimmed by 7 bases and the J gene end by 8 bases; junction bases not matched to a gene: 11. The CDR3 extends over 14 amino acids. CDR3 sequence: CASTPRVGGDEQFF. CDR3 nucleotides: TGTGCCAGCACCCCCAGGGTAGGGGGCGATGAGCAGTTCTTC.

In its sample, this clonotype was seen a few times. This chain uses TRBV20-1 with TRBJ2-7; 11 bases are shared with TRBD2. The CDR3 has 14 residues. V trimming: 4 bases; J trimming: 2 bases; junction bases outside the gene matches: 4. Germline CDR1 reads DFQATT; CDR2 reads SNEGSKA (reference sequence). The CDR3 protein is CSANSGGDPYEQYF. The CDR3 DNA is TGCAGTGCTAATAGCGGGGGGGACCCCTACGAGCAGTACTTC.

V is TRBV12-3 or TRBV12-4 and J is TRBJ1-2; TRBD1 matches at 8 bases. The CDR3 loop spans 16 amino acids. The V segment lost 0 bases and the J segment 3 bases; nucleotides outside the gene matches: 6. In DNA form, the CDR3 reads TGTGCCAGCAGTTTAGCCTACAGGGGGGGGGACTATGGCTACACCTTC. Translation: CASSLAYRGGDYGYTF.

The V and J genes are TRBV5-1 and TRBJ2-3; TRBD1 aligns across 9 bases. From germline, CDR1 is SGHRS and CDR2 YFSETQ. Losses at the gene ends were 1 base for V and 5 bases for J; bases not matched to a gene: 5. The CDR3 sequence is 15 residues long. The CDR3 here is CASSLWGQGRDTQYF. The CDR3 nucleotides are TGCGCCAGCAGCTTGTGGGGACAGGGCAGAGATACGCAGTATTTT.

This clonotype was observed many times. The chain combines TRBV3-1 with TRBJ1-1; D remains ambiguous. Germline V gene sequence: CDR1 LGHDT, CDR2 YNNKEL (reference sequence). The CDR3 has 11 amino acids. V lost 4 bases to trimming and J lost 6 bases, with 6 bases between them. CDR3 DNA sequence: TGTGCCAGCAGCCGCAACGCTGAAGCTTTCTTT. As protein: CASSRNAEAFF.

This clonotype occurred many times. This chain uses TRBV20-1 with TRBJ1-2, with 10 nucleotides matching TRBD1. In germline, CDR1 is DFQATT, CDR2 SNEGSKA (reference sequence). The CDR3 contains 16 residues. The J segment lost 7 bases and the V segment lost 6 bases, leaving 17 bases of the junction unmatched. The CDR3 region has the DNA TGCAGTGCACCGTCCGGGACAGGGGTGCGAGGGGGTGGCTACACCTTC. Its protein is CSAPSGTGVRGGGYTF.

This clonotype was counted at least ten times. The V call is TRBV7-8, the J call TRBJ2-2; TRBD2 matches at 9 bases. CDR1 is SGHVS and CDR2 is FQNEAQ in the germline V gene. CDR3 size: 18 residues. The junction had 9 bases not matched to a gene; V was cut back by 0 bases and J by 4 bases. CDR3 amino acids: CASSLASSTSGITGELFF. In DNA form, the CDR3 reads TGTGCCAGCAGCTTAGCCAGCTCGACTAGCGGTATCACCGGGGAGCTGTTTTTT.

The chain is built from TRBV10-2 and TRBJ2-3; D tentatively fits TRBD1 or TRBD2 (5 bases each). CDR1 and CDR2 (germline): WSHSY, SAAADI. The CDR3 loop spans 15 amino acids. Trimming removed 8 bases from V and 0 bases from J, with 15 bases in between. The CDR3 spells CASSPQGGSTDTQYF. The CDR3 region has the DNA TGCGCCAGCTCCCCCCAGGGCGGGAGCACAGATACGCAGTATTTT.

This chain uses TRBV10-3 with TRBJ2-2; perhaps TRBD1 as D (5 bases). The CDR3 contains 13 residues. Trimming cost V 4 bases and J 5 bases, with 8 bases left between them. Looked up from germline, CDR1 is ENHRY and CDR2 is SYGVKD. The CDR3 reads CAISVRETGELFF. The CDR3 region has the DNA TGTGCCATCAGTGTCAGGGAAACCGGGGAGCTGTTTTTT.